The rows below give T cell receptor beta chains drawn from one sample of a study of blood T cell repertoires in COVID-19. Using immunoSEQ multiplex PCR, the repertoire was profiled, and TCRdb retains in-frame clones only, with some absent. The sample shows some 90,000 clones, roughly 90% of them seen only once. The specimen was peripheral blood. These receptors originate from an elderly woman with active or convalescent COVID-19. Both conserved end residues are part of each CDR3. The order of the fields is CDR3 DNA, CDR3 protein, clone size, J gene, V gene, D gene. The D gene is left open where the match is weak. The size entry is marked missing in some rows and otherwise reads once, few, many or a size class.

cdr3_nt: TGTGCCAGCAGTTTAGGCCAGGGGGTCCAGCCCCAGCATTTT
cdr3_aa: CASSLGQGVQPQHF
clone_size: .
j_call: TRBJ1-5
v_call: TRBV28
d_call: TRBD1

cdr3_nt: TGTGCCTGGAGTGCGTCAGGGGCCCACACTGAAGCTTTCTTT
cdr3_aa: CAWSASGAHTEAFF
clone_size: .
j_call: TRBJ1-1
v_call: TRBV30
d_call: .

cdr3_nt: TGTGCCAGCAACCGGCGACAGAGCAATCAGCCCCAGCATTTT
cdr3_aa: CASNRRQSNQPQHF
clone_size: .
j_call: TRBJ1-5
v_call: TRBV27
d_call: .

cdr3_nt: TGCGCCAGCAGCAGCGGGGTCACAGATACGCAGTATTTT
cdr3_aa: CASSSGVTDTQYF
clone_size: .
j_call: TRBJ2-3
v_call: TRBV5-1
d_call: TRBD2

cdr3_nt: TGTGCCAGCAGCTTAGCTGGGGAGAGTAGGCAGTACTTC
cdr3_aa: CASSLAGESRQYF
clone_size: .
j_call: TRBJ2-7
v_call: TRBV11-2
d_call: .

cdr3_nt: TGTGCTAGTGGTTTGCCCAGATCCTATGGCTACACCTTC
cdr3_aa: CASGLPRSYGYTF
clone_size: .
j_call: TRBJ1-2
v_call: TRBV12-5
d_call: .

cdr3_nt: TGTGCCAGCAGCCAACGGGGGGGGGTTTACAATGAGCAGTTCTTC
cdr3_aa: CASSQRGGVYNEQFF
clone_size: .
j_call: TRBJ2-1
v_call: TRBV3-1/TRBV3-2
d_call: TRBD2

cdr3_nt: TGTGCCAGCACGCTGGCAGGCACAGATACGCAGTATTTT
cdr3_aa: CASTLAGTDTQYF
clone_size: .
j_call: TRBJ2-3
v_call: TRBV19
d_call: .

cdr3_nt: TGTGCCAGCAGTGTTCTAAGGGGACAGGGGGCGCGAGAAAAACTGTTTTTT
cdr3_aa: CASSVLRGQGAREKLFF
clone_size: once
j_call: TRBJ1-4
v_call: TRBV6-1
d_call: TRBD1

cdr3_nt: TGTGCCAGCTGCCCGTGGACAGGGGGCCTACCTAGGACTGAAGCTTTCTTT
cdr3_aa: CASCPWTGGLPRTEAFF
clone_size: .
j_call: TRBJ1-1
v_call: TRBV27
d_call: TRBD1

cdr3_nt: TGTGCCAGCAGCCTTAAGGAGCCGGGACTGGGAGACGAGCAGTACTTC
cdr3_aa: CASSLKEPGLGDEQYF
clone_size: few
j_call: TRBJ2-7
v_call: TRBV6-2/TRBV6-3
d_call: .

cdr3_nt: TGTGCCAGCAGCCAAGATAAAGGACAGGAGACCTTT
cdr3_aa: CASSQDKGQETF
clone_size: .
j_call: TRBJ1-4
v_call: TRBV3-1/TRBV3-2
d_call: TRBD1

cdr3_nt: TGTGCCATCAGTGAGACGCCTAGCGGGAGGTCAGATACGCAGTATTTT
cdr3_aa: CAISETPSGRSDTQYF
clone_size: few
j_call: TRBJ2-3
v_call: TRBV10-3
d_call: TRBD2

cdr3_nt: TGTGCCAGCTCACCTCCCGGGGCCGGGACAGGGGCCTACGAGCAGTACTTC
cdr3_aa: CASSPPGAGTGAYEQYF
clone_size: .
j_call: TRBJ2-7
v_call: TRBV18
d_call: TRBD1

cdr3_nt: TGTGCCAGCAGTTTCGGACAGTCCTATGGCTACACCTTC
cdr3_aa: CASSFGQSYGYTF
clone_size: .
j_call: TRBJ1-2
v_call: TRBV6-2/TRBV6-3
d_call: .

cdr3_nt: TGTGCCAGCAGCTTGGGACAGCAAGAGACCCAGTACTTC
cdr3_aa: CASSLGQQETQYF
clone_size: .
j_call: TRBJ2-5
v_call: TRBV5-4
d_call: .

cdr3_nt: TGTGCCAGCAGTTTCACAAGTATTACTAGCGGGATGTACGAGCAGTACTTC
cdr3_aa: CASSFTSITSGMYEQYF
clone_size: .
j_call: TRBJ2-7
v_call: TRBV27
d_call: TRBD2

cdr3_nt: TGTGCCAGCAGCTCCTCGAGGCACACTGAAGCTTTCTTT
cdr3_aa: CASSSSRHTEAFF
clone_size: .
j_call: TRBJ1-1
v_call: TRBV7-2
d_call: .

cdr3_nt: TGTGCCAGCAGCCAAAGACAGGGCGGTGAGCAGTTCTTC
cdr3_aa: CASSQRQGGEQFF
clone_size: once
j_call: TRBJ2-1
v_call: TRBV6-5
d_call: TRBD1

cdr3_nt: TGTGCCAGCAATCAATTGGACAGGAACTCCTACGAGCAGTACTTC
cdr3_aa: CASNQLDRNSYEQYF
clone_size: .
j_call: TRBJ2-7
v_call: TRBV28
d_call: TRBD1